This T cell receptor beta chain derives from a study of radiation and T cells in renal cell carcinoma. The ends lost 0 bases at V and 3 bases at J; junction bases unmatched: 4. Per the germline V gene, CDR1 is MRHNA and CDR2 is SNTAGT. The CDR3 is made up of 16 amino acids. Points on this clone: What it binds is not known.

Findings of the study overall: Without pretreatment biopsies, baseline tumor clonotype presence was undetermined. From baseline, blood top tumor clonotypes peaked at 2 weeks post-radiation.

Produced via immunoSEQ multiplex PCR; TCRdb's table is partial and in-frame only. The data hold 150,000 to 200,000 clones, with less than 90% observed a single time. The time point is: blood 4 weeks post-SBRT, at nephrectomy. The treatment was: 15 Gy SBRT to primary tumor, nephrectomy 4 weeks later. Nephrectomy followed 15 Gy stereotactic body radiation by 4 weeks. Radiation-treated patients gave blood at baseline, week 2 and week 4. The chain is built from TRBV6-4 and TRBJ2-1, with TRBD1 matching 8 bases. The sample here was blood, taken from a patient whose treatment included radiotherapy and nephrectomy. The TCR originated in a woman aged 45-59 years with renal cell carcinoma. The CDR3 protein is CASSDSGTGGYNEQFF. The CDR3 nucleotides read TGTGCCAGCAGTGACTCCGGTACAGGGGGCTACAATGAGCAGTTCTTC.